Below, one TCR beta chain is given with its context. Its antigen specificity is not known. Base qualities are not provided; no much larger clone lies one nucleotide away. This record belongs to a study of long-term antiretroviral therapy in people with HIV (dated by TCRdb to 2022 to 2024). About the full investigation: The earliest samples were collected approximately a decade before the 2015 WHO recommendation for immediate ART, a period when ART was typically delayed until CD4 counts fell. Whether ART initiation and durable HIV suppression were associated with changes in peripheral blood TRB repertoire composition and diversity was tested in a retrospective serial study. A total of 150 to 200 cryopreserved PBMC samples came from a few dozen adults with confirmed HIV infection and were collected serially over a mean of roughly 6 years (range 1-12). Of the roughly 32 participants with HIV, approximately ten were female. No cross-contamination during QIAcube processing turned up in test extractions that ran a monoclonal T-cell line alongside more than 30 polyclonal samples.

Study-wide conclusions, independent of this receptor: Since PBMC availability was limited, sequencing covered only the TCR beta chain, with no alpha chain pairing. Samples dated from 2004 to 2017, and the ART regimens used may be less effective than current ones. Compared with controls, HIV repertoires had narrower CDR3 length ranges, and the network structure pointed to an antigen-experienced repertoire that shifted only slightly toward naive after ART. Because pre-ART samples had limited cell numbers, unsorted PBMC were profiled rather than sorted CD4+ and CD8+ T cells. Starting ART was linked to a significant rise in TRB diversity, yet even after long-term ART the diversity remained significantly lower than in transplant donor controls. At every time point, the repertoire was dominated by expanded TRB clones first identified before ART initiation, although this dominance fluctuated and, in many PLHIV, declined after ART. No data were available on ART adherence, viral resistance or therapy changes, limiting inferences about post-ART repertoire changes.

To be included, a participant needed at least one PBMC sample from before ART initiation plus at least two post-ART samples. All participants with HIV were treated in the United States of America. Cryopreserved samples of about 0.95-10 million PBMC were thawed and washed before DNA extraction. At the time of the earliest PBMC sample for each participant with HIV, ages ranged from about 20 to 54 years. Per participant, PBMC samples came from 1-4 timepoints prior to ART initiation and 2-8 timepoints following ART initiation, for a median of 7 samples. Serial HIV viral load, CD4+ T-cell count, ART history and demographic data were obtained for every participant. Genomic DNA was extracted from unsorted PBMC with a Qiagen kit on a QIAcube, with processing performed in batches of 12 samples. The germline V end is reduced by 0 bases and the J end by 5 bases; junction bases left unmatched: 6. The CDR3 covers 15 residues, taking in both the cysteine and the phenylalanine. Just the 45-base CDR3 DNA is kept, in frame starting at base 1. Via the germline V gene, CDR1 is SGDLS and CDR2 YYNGEE.

The immunoSEQ hsTCRB v3.0 assay was used at survey level resolution to sequence the TRB variable region. A depth of about 35,000-55,000 T-cell genomes per sample was targeted for TRB sequencing. An Illumina MiSeq with a v3 150-cycle kit was used to sequence the pooled TRB libraries. The authors' pipeline ran thus. Repertoire analysis ran in R within a reproducible Nextflow workflow covering QC, data transformation and analysis. Custom analyses were implemented in LymphoSeq2, an R package for AIRR-Seq data exploration. A handful of samples that produced fewer than 5000 total TRB sequences were removed, so some 190 HIV repertoires were analyzed. Of the 188 retained HIV repertoires, almost 60 were collected before and around 130 after ART initiation. Repertoires were downsampled to 5000 TRB nucleotide sequences, with summary statistics averaged over 100 downsampling iterations. The analysis kept only TRB sequences whose CDR3 regions were at least seven amino acids long. Diversity was assessed using a clonality score derived from Shannon entropy and using the Gini coefficient. In repertoire networks, the top 5000 CDR3 amino acid sequences were linked whenever an edit distance of one separated two sequences. Antigen specificity groups and MHC restriction were predicted for TRB CDR3 amino acid sequences with GLIPH2. CDR3 amino acid sequences were matched against VDJdb and McPAS-TCR to flag known CMV, EBV, HIV or tissue antigen associations. Pre-ART, post-ART and control groups were compared with Wilcoxon signed-rank tests and Holm-Bonferroni correction. TCRdb limited this immuneACCESS table to in-frame rearrangements with V and J called. A share of clones is missing; checked studies link under half to unresolved V genes, and the rest is unexplained. V and J calls and clone size are given by that table; D and trimming were obtained from the DNA. This sample comprises roughly 14,000 clones, 82% of them detected only once. The ten most abundant clones make up about 17% of the sample.

The receptor was isolated from a woman aged 40-49 years with HIV. Sequenced here: unsorted PBMCs, sampled 1.8 years before starting antiretroviral therapy. The rearranged chain carries TRBV9 and TRBJ2-5; 8 central nucleotides agree with TRBD2. The sequence in DNA is TGTGCCAGCAGCGTAGCGGGAGGGCCCGGGGAGACCCAGTACTTC. Its protein is CASSVAGGPGETQYF.